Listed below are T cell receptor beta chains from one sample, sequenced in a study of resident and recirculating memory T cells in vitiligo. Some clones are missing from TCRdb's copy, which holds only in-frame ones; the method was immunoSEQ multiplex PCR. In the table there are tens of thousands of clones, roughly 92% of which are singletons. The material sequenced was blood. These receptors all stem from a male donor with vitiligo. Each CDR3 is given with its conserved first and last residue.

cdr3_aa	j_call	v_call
CASSVASSGGDTQYF	TRBJ2-3	TRBV9
CSVERGNGYTF	TRBJ1-2	TRBV29-1
CASTSGDRDIGELFF	TRBJ2-2	TRBV28
CASSYSSTGNTIYF	TRBJ1-3	TRBV6-5
CASGTGQGGTDTQYF	TRBJ2-3	TRBV12-5
CASSQGGGGPLYGYTF	TRBJ1-2	TRBV4-3
CAISLQGAIPTTKNEQFF	TRBJ2-1	TRBV10-3
CASSGQNTGELFF	TRBJ2-2	TRBV6-5
CASSLVGSNEQFF	TRBJ2-1	TRBV5-8
CASSKLTNTEAFF	TRBJ1-1	TRBV28
CASSPTGGETDTQYF	TRBJ2-3	TRBV19
CASSDNRGRAEKLFF	TRBJ1-4	TRBV6-1
CASSVQGETYEQYF	TRBJ2-7	TRBV9
CASSINTYGYTF	TRBJ1-2	TRBV28
CASSLTRTGRANTGELFF	TRBJ2-2	TRBV7-3
CASSERGTGHTDTQYF	TRBJ2-3	TRBV6-4
CASSSQSDQPQHF	TRBJ1-5	TRBV18
CASTLSGTDTQYF	TRBJ2-3	TRBV11-2
CASSESLHSTITDTQYF	TRBJ2-3	TRBV25-1
CASSGQGAIGELFF	TRBJ2-2	TRBV7-3
CATSRARTGNYGYTF	TRBJ1-2	TRBV15
CSVVDRGTEAFF	TRBJ1-1	TRBV29-1
CASSFSPGQRETQYF	TRBJ2-5	TRBV7-2
CASSIEEGRRSGNTIYF	TRBJ1-3	TRBV19
CASSQDWVRSNQPQHF	TRBJ1-5	TRBV4-3
CASGTGVFNGELFF	TRBJ2-2	TRBV4-3
CASSQDLRVYGYTF	TRBJ1-2	TRBV4-2
CASSPSRLSGNTIYF	TRBJ1-3	TRBV18
CASSHRGGNYGYTF	TRBJ1-2	TRBV4-3
CASSDRFTGELFF	TRBJ2-2	TRBV11-2
CASSLNTGGGETQYF	TRBJ2-5	TRBV7-9
CASSQGSRGYYEQYF	TRBJ2-7	TRBV14
CASSQEALSNQPQHF	TRBJ1-5	TRBV4-3
CASSRELAGGPDTQYF	TRBJ2-3	TRBV4-2
CASSNQRGGGETQYF	TRBJ2-5	TRBV2
CASRPPGPGNTIYF	TRBJ1-3	TRBV19
CASSWWKDRSYGYTF	TRBJ1-2	TRBV28
CASSQELRRAGGYNEQFF	TRBJ2-1	TRBV4-2
CASSNAGRGYNEQFF	TRBJ2-1	TRBV19
CAWSTVGRNNQPQHF	TRBJ1-5	TRBV30
CASSYGTGSGGYTF	TRBJ1-2	TRBV5-1
CASSPRGTANTEAFF	TRBJ1-1	TRBV9
CASSLAAYTDTQYF	TRBJ2-3	TRBV7-2
CASSQATTGGYGYTF	TRBJ1-2	TRBV4-3
CASSEALWGGAYEKLFF	TRBJ1-4	TRBV6-1
CASSQDRGGPADTQYF	TRBJ2-3	TRBV4-2
CASSVEGSTGLGYTF	TRBJ1-2	TRBV9
CASSHTGVYGYTF	TRBJ1-2	TRBV14
CASSLEGVANEQFF	TRBJ2-1	TRBV5-8
CASSQEAEVPYEQYF	TRBJ2-7	TRBV4-1
CASSLRGERTDTQYF	TRBJ2-3	TRBV28
CASSLASDRGGTQYF	TRBJ2-5	TRBV28
CASSLPQGRVNTEAFF	TRBJ1-1	TRBV13
CASSFPSGGTSSQYF	TRBJ2-3	TRBV5-4